Listed below are T cell receptor beta chains from one sample, sequenced in a study of cytomegalovirus exposure and HLA in healthy donors. Assay used: immunoSEQ multiplex PCR; TCRdb lists only in-frame clones, some missing. This sample carries under 140,000 clones, around 84% of them seen once, and the ten largest clones take 1% to 1.5%. Source material: PBMCs. The receptors come from a woman between 25 and 40 years old in good health and CMV-seronegative. Both conserved end residues are part of each CDR3. D genes are given only for firm matches.

TRBD2	TRBJ2-1	TRBV13	16	TGTGCCAGCAGCTTAGTTAGGCTAGCGGGGGACAATGAGCAGTTCTTC	CASSLVRLAGDNEQFF
TRBD1	TRBJ1-1	TRBV11-1	17	TGTGCCAGCAGACAAAGACAGGGGGCGAGTGAAAACACTGAAGCTTTCTTT	CASRQRQGASENTEAFF
.	TRBJ1-1	TRBV7-2	13	TGTGCCAGCAGCCCCAGGGAGGCCACTGAAGCTTTCTTT	CASSPREATEAFF
TRBD1	TRBJ1-4	TRBV5-4	17	TGTGCCAGCAGCTTGGGGCTCGGGACAGCAACTAATGAAAAACTGTTTTTT	CASSLGLGTATNEKLFF
TRBD1	TRBJ1-1	TRBV10-3	18	TGTGCCATCAGTGAGGCCCCGGGACAGGGATTTGGTTACACTGAAGCTTTCTTT	CAISEAPGQGFGYTEAFF
.	TRBJ2-7	TRBV7-2	13	TGTGCCAGCAGCTTAGGGCTGGCAGGGCAGCAGTACTTC	CASSLGLAGQQYF
.	TRBJ1-4	TRBV4-3	16	TGCGCCAGCAGCCAAGATTTTGCGGGGACGAATGAAAAACTGTTTTTT	CASSQDFAGTNEKLFF
TRBD1	TRBJ2-6	TRBV29-1	17	TGCAGCGCACTAGGGCCGCCAGACAGGGCTGGGGCCAACGTCCTGACTTTC	CSALGPPDRAGANVLTF
TRBD2	TRBJ2-7	TRBV29-1	15	TGCAGCGTTGAGTGGAATAGCGGGAGATCGAGCGAGCAGTACTTC	CSVEWNSGRSSEQYF
TRBD1	TRBJ1-5	TRBV25-1	15	TGTGCCAGCAGTGGCGAGACAGGGGACGTGTGGCCCCAGCATTTT	CASSGETGDVWPQHF
TRBD2	TRBJ2-1	TRBV5-1	16	TGCGCCAGCAGCTTGGGACTAGCGGGAAACTACAATGAGCAGTTCTTC	CASSLGLAGNYNEQFF
.	TRBJ1-5	TRBV7-9	16	TGTGCCAGCAGCTTAGCGCGTGGGGGCGCGGATCAGCCCCAGCATTTT	CASSLARGGADQPQHF